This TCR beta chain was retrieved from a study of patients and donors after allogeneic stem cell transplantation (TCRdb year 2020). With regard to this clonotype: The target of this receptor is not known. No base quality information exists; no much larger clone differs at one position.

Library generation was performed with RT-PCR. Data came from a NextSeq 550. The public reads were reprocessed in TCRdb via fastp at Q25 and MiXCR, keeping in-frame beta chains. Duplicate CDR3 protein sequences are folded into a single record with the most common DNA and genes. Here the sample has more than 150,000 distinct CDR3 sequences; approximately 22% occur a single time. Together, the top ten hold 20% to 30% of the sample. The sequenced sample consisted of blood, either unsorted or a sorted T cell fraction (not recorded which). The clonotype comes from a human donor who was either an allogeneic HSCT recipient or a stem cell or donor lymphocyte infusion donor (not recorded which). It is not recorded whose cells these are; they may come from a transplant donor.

The nucleotides read TGTGCCAGCAGTTTTAATCGGGGAGATCAGCCCCAGCATTTT. It translates as CASSFNRGDQPQHF. The rearrangement joined TRBV12-3 or TRBV12-4 to TRBJ1-5; the D segment cannot be called with confidence. Between the V and J ends, shortened by 3 bases and 5 bases respectively, the junction contains 11 bases. The CDR3 holds 14 amino acids from the cysteine to the phenylalanine. Just the 42-base CDR3 DNA is kept, in frame starting at base 1.